Listed here are 24 T cell receptor beta chains from one sample, sequenced in a study of cytomegalovirus exposure and HLA in healthy donors. PCR was performed using 60 Vbeta and 13 Jbeta primers. Sequencing used immunoSEQ multiplex PCR; TCRdb keeps in-frame clones, though not all of them. This table has about 230,000 clones, about 85% appearing once. Sequenced input: PBMCs. Receptors originate from a human donor in good health.

In its sample, this clone was seen a few times. The V gene is TRBV9, the J gene TRBJ2-1; 8 bases fit TRBD2. The V and J ends lost 0 bases and 5 bases, in that order; junction bases with no gene match: 10. The CDR3 is made up of 17 amino acids. Germline-derived CDR1 and CDR2 are SGDLS and YYNGEE. The CDR3 region is CASSVGVSGVIDNEQFF. The CDR3 bases are TGTGCCAGCAGCGTAGGTGTTAGCGGGGTTATCGACAATGAGCAGTTCTTC.

This chain links TRBV27 with TRBJ2-7; 8 positions agree with TRBD1. This CDR3 has 14 residues. V shed 8 bases and J 6 bases; nucleotides not matched to a gene: 12. Germline CDR1 is MNHEY and CDR2 is SMNVEV (reference sequence). The CDR3 coding sequence is TGTGCCAGCCAACAAACCGGGACAGGTCGCGAGCAGTACTTC. Encoded protein: CASQQTGTGREQYF.

This chain uses TRBV11-2 with TRBJ2-7; TRBD2 aligns across 10 bases. Germline V gene sequence: CDR1 SGHAT, CDR2 FQNNGV. V shed 2 bases, J shed 3 bases, and the junction held 10 bases outside the gene matches. This CDR3 is 17 amino acids long. The CDR3 DNA sequence: TGTGCCAGCAGCTTATGGGCTAGCGGGAGTCCCGACTACGAGCAGTACTTC. This gives the protein CASSLWASGSPDYEQYF.

The chain couples TRBV9 to TRBJ1-1; possibly TRBD1 for D (5 bases). This CDR3 is 12 amino acids long. Germline CDR1 SGDLS, CDR2 YYNGEE. V was cut by 3 bases and J by 6 bases, with 9 bases left in between. CDR3 protein: CASSGATAEAFF. The CDR3 DNA is TGTGCCAGCAGCGGAGCGACAGCTGAAGCTTTCTTT.

CDR3: CASNTGGYEQYF. CDR3 coding DNA: TGTGCCAGCAACACAGGGGGCTACGAGCAGTACTTC. The chain is built from TRBV6-5 and TRBJ2-5, with TRBD1 matching 8 bases. The DNA end lines up better with TRBJ2-7; the J call may be wrong. Per germline, CDR1 MNHEY and CDR2 SVGAGI. The CDR3 extends over 12 amino acids.

In its sample, this clone was seen a few times. The chain links TRBV4-2 to TRBJ1-4; 9 bases agree with TRBD1. The junction had 6 bases not matched to a gene; V was cut back by 4 bases and J by 9 bases. This CDR3 has 14 residues. Germline CDR1 is LGHNA and CDR2 is YNFKEQ. The chain's CDR3 is CASSPGTGFQKLFF. CDR3 nucleotide sequence: TGTGCCAGCAGCCCCGGGACAGGGTTTCAAAAACTGTTTTTT.

The V gene is TRBV7-8, the J gene TRBJ2-7; the match to TRBD2 covers 14 bases. V was pared by 5 bases and J by 7 bases, with 10 bases of the junction left unmatched. This CDR3 has 16 amino acids. The germline V gene encodes CDR1 SGHVS and CDR2 FQNEAQ. CDR3 sequence: CASSPRQGTSGREQYF. The CDR3 DNA follows: TGTGCCAGCAGCCCAAGACAGGGGACTAGCGGGAGAGAGCAGTACTTC.

The J gene is TRBJ2-1, the V gene TRBV6-6; weak D call: TRBD2 (6 bases). CDR3 length equals 14 residues. Per germline, CDR1 MNHNY and CDR2 SVGAGI (reference sequence). V was pared by 0 bases and J by 5 bases, with 8 bases between. This CDR3 reads CASSYSGTHNEQFF. In nucleotides, the CDR3 is TGTGCCAGCAGTTACTCCGGGACTCACAATGAGCAGTTCTTC.

The gene calls are TRBV5-1 and TRBJ2-5; 7 positions agree with TRBD1. Germline CDR1 SGHRS, CDR2 YFSETQ. V trimming: 3 bases; J trimming: 11 bases; junction bases outside the gene matches: 16. The CDR3 covers 15 residues. CDR3 in amino acids: CASSSETGQLLEQYF. The CDR3, as DNA: TGCGCCAGCAGCTCAGAAACGGGACAGTTGCTGGAGCAGTACTTC. The whole variable domain, filled in from reference TRBV5-1 and TRBJ2-5, reads KAGVTQTPRYLIKTRGQQVTLSCSPISGHRSVSWYQQTPGQGLQFLFEYFSETQRNKGNFPGRFSGRQFSNSRSEMNVSTLELGDSALYLCASSSETGQLLEQYFGPGTRLLVL.

The chain employs TRBV5-8 and TRBJ2-3; 9 bases agree with TRBD1. The CDR3 is made up of 16 amino acids. J was trimmed by 6 bases and V by 4 bases; bases with no gene match: 12. Germline V lookup: CDR1 SGHTS, CDR2 YDEGEE. The CDR3 nucleotides are TGTGCCAGCAGCGCCCAACTCGGGACAGGGAAGGATACGCAGTATTTT. This gives the protein CASSAQLGTGKDTQYF.

The count of this clone is one. Different DNA sequences within this sample yield the same CDR3. The chain employs TRBV2 and TRBJ2-3, with 8 nucleotides matching TRBD2. V lost 4 bases and J lost 5; bases outside the gene matches: 8. The CDR3 is 15 residues long. The germline gives CDR1 SNHLY, CDR2 FYNNEI. Here the CDR3 reads CASSGAGGRVDTQYF. In DNA, the CDR3 is TGTGCCAGCAGTGGGGCGGGGGGCCGGGTAGATACGCAGTATTTT.

V is TRBV4-3 and J is TRBJ2-1; 14 bases map to TRBD2. This CDR3 is built from 16 residues. With 2 bases clipped from V and 16 bases from J, the junction kept 13 bases outside the gene matches. CDR1 is LGHNA, CDR2 YSLEER, per germline. The CDR3 is CASSQIGTSGRITQFF. CDR3 sequence (DNA): TGCGCCAGCAGCCAAATCGGGACTAGCGGGAGAATCACTCAATTCTTC.

This chain links TRBV19 with TRBJ2-5; TRBD2 might be the D (5 bases). Trimming removed 4 bases from V and 5 bases from J, with 14 bases in between. Germline V gives CDR1 LNHDA, CDR2 SQIVND (reference sequence). The CDR3 is made up of 14 amino acids. CDR3 nucleotides: TGTGCCAGTAGTACTCCAGGAGGTGGGGAGACCCAGTACTTC. Its protein is CASSTPGGGETQYF.

The rearrangement joins TRBV19 to TRBJ2-7, with D possibly being TRBD1 (6 bases). V lost 3 bases and J 0 bases, leaving 9 bases between the germline ends. The CDR3 has 14 amino acids. Germline V CDR1 and CDR2: LNHDA, SQIVND (reference sequence). CDR3 coding DNA: TGTGCCAGTAGTATGGGACATCTCTCCTACGAGCAGTACTTC. Its translation is CASSMGHLSYEQYF.

The chain links TRBV19 to TRBJ1-2, with TRBD1 as a possible D gene (6 bases). Per germline, CDR1 LNHDA and CDR2 SQIVND (reference sequence). Trimming removed 5 bases at V and 3 bases at J, with 13 bases between. The CDR3 is made up of 14 amino acids. The CDR3 nucleotides read TGTGCCAGTAGTGCCCGACAGGCCTACTATGGCTACACCTTC. Protein: CASSARQAYYGYTF.

CDR3 coding DNA: TGTGCCAGCAGCCGGGACTCGGGTTTCTACGAGCAGTACTTC. It specifies CASSRDSGFYEQYF. The rearrangement links TRBV27 to TRBJ2-7; a weak D match, TRBD2 (6 bases). V was trimmed by 6 bases and J by 3 bases, leaving 15 bases between them. This CDR3 is built from 14 residues. Germline V gene sequence: CDR1 MNHEY, CDR2 SMNVEV (reference sequence).

CDR3 sequence: CASSLGRALPDNSEAFF. The DNA for the CDR3 is TGCGCCAGCAGCTTGGGGAGGGCCCTACCAGATAATAGTGAAGCTTTCTTT. V is TRBV5-1 and J is TRBJ1-1; unclear D gene. Trimming removed 0 bases at V and 7 bases at J, with 22 bases between. The germline gives CDR1 SGHRS, CDR2 YFSETQ. CDR3 length equals 17 residues.

The chain employs TRBV7-9 and TRBJ1-2, with 8 positions matching TRBD1. CDR1 is SEHNR and CDR2 is FQNEAQ in the germline V gene (reference sequence). The V segment lost 1 base and the J segment 5 bases; nucleotides outside the gene matches: 9. There are 16 residues in the CDR3. CDR3 protein: CASSLERQGRGYGYTF. The CDR3 nucleotides are TGTGCCAGCAGCTTAGAGCGACAGGGGAGGGGTTATGGCTACACCTTC.

In this sample, this clone turned up once. V and J are TRBV4-2 and TRBJ2-7; 8 bases are shared with TRBD2. The CDR3 extends over 16 amino acids. V shed 0 bases and J 6 bases; nucleotides not matched to a gene: 10. Germline V lookup: CDR1 LGHNA, CDR2 YNFKEQ. CDR3 protein: CASSQEASGFSSEQYF. The CDR3 region has the DNA TGTGCCAGCAGCCAAGAGGCTAGCGGGTTTTCATCCGAGCAGTACTTC.

The gene calls are TRBV6-4 and TRBJ2-7, with TRBD2 matching 7 bases. Unmatched junction bases numbered 10, after V lost 2 bases and J lost 0 bases. Looked up from germline, CDR1 is MRHNA and CDR2 is SNTAGT. CDR3 size: 17 residues. In DNA, the CDR3 is TGTGCCAGCAGTGACCCCTTGAGGCGGGAGATCTCCTACGAGCAGTACTTC. This encodes CASSDPLRREISYEQYF.

The chain couples TRBV29-1 to TRBJ2-1; 7 bases are a match to TRBD2. Unmatched junction bases numbered 7, after V lost 3 bases and J lost 8 bases. Germline CDR1 is SQVTM and CDR2 is ANQGSEA. The CDR3 is 13 amino acids. CDR3 amino acids: CSVDGGRVHEQFF. The DNA for the CDR3 is TGCAGCGTTGATGGGGGGAGGGTCCATGAGCAGTTCTTC.

This clone was found once. The rearrangement links TRBV27 to TRBJ1-2; 9 nucleotides line up with TRBD1. J was trimmed by 8 bases and V by 3 bases; bases with no gene match: 10. Germline lookup yields CDR1 MNHEY and CDR2 SMNVEV (reference sequence). The CDR3 consists of 15 residues. Here the CDR3 reads CASSFTGQGLGGYTF. The CDR3 region has the DNA TGTGCCAGCAGTTTCACGGGACAGGGTTTAGGGGGCTACACCTTC.

This sequence joins TRBV7-9 and TRBJ2-5; 16 bases are shared with TRBD2. The CDR3 loop spans 16 amino acids. Germline-derived CDR1 and CDR2 are SEHNR and FQNEAQ (reference sequence). The V segment lost 5 bases and the J segment 5 bases; nucleotides outside the gene matches: 5. DNA of the CDR3: TGTGCCAGCAGCCTGGGACTAGCGGGAGGGCCGGAGACCCAGTACTTC. Encoded protein: CASSLGLAGGPETQYF.

This chain joins TRBV5-5 and TRBJ1-2, with D perhaps matching TRBD1 (6 bases). Trimming took off 4 bases at V and 4 bases at J, with 17 bases between the two ends. Germline V gives CDR1 SGHKS, CDR2 YYEKEE (reference sequence). The CDR3 has 15 amino acids. CDR3 in amino acids: CASSPSPGVGYGYTF. The CDR3, as DNA: TGTGCCAGCAGCCCTTCTCCAGGGGTCGGCTATGGCTACACCTTC.